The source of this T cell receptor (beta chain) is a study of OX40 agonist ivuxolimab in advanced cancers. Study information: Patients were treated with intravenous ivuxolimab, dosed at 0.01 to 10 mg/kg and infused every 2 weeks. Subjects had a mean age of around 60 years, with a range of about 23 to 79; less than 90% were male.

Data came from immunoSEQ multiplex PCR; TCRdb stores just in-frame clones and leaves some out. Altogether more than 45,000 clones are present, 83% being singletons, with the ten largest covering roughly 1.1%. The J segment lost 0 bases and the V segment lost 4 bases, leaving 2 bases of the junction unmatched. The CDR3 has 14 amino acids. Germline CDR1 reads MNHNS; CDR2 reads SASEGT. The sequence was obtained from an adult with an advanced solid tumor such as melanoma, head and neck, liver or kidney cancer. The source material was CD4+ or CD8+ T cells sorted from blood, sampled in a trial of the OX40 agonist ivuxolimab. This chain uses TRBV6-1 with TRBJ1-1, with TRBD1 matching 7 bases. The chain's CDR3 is CASSGTGVNTEAFF. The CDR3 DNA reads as TGTGCCAGCAGTGGGACAGGAGTGAACACTGAAGCTTTCTTT.